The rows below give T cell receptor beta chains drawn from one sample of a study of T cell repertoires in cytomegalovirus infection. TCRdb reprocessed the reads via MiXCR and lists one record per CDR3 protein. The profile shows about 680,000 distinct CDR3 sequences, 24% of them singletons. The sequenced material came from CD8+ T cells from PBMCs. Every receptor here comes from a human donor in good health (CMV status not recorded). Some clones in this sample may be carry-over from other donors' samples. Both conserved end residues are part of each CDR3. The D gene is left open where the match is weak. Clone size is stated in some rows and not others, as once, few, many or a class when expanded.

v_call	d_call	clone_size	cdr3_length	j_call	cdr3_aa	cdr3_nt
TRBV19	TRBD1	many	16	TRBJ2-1	CASSTRDRGSLNEQFF	TGTGCCAGTAGTACCCGGGACAGGGGTTCGTTAAATGAGCAGTTCTTC
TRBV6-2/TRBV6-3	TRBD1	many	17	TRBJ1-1	CASRPWPGTGRNTEAFF	TGTGCCAGCAGACCCTGGCCCGGGACAGGGCGAAACACTGAAGCTTTCTTT
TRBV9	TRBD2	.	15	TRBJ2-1	CASSVRLAGDNEQFF	TGTGCCAGCAGCGTGCGACTAGCGGGGGACAATGAGCAGTTCTTC
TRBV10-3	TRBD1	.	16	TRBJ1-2	CAISMGQRLANYGYTF	TGTGCCATCAGCATGGGACAGAGGCTAGCTAACTATGGCTACACCTTC
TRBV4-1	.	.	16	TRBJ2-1	CASSQDDISSYNEQFF	TGCGCCAGCAGCCAAGATGACATTAGCTCCTACAATGAGCAGTTCTTC
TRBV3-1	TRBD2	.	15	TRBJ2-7	CASTRGGTSGYEQYF	TGTGCCAGCACCCGAGGCGGGACTAGCGGCTACGAGCAGTACTTC
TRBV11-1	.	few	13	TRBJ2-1	CASSPSSVEEQFF	TGTGCCAGCAGCCCCTCCTCCGTGGAGGAGCAGTTCTTC
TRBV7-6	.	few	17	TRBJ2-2	CASSPKTGTPNTGELFF	TGTGCCAGCAGCCCGAAAACCGGGACACCAAACACCGGGGAGCTGTTTTTT
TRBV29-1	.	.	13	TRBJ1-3	CSVAGDSGNTIYF	TGCAGCGTTGCCGGTGACTCTGGAAACACCATATATTTT
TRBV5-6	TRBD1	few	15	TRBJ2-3	CASSLGGGGGDTQYF	TGTGCCAGCAGCTTGGGAGGGGGCGGAGGAGATACGCAGTATTTT
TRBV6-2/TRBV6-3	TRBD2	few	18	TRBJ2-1	CASSYLRSGGLLYNEQFF	TGTGCCAGCAGTTACTTACGCAGCGGGGGCCTTCTATACAATGAGCAGTTCTTC
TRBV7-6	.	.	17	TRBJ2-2	CVSSLVEGRDHTGELFF	TGTGTCAGCAGCTTAGTGGAGGGCAGGGATCACACCGGGGAGCTGTTTTTT
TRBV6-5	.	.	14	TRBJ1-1	CASSPDGAWTEAFF	TGTGCCAGCAGTCCCGACGGGGCTTGGACTGAAGCTTTCTTT
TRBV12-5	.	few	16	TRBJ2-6	CASRWLDSSGANVLTF	TGTGCTAGTCGCTGGCTGGATTCCTCTGGGGCCAACGTCCTGACTTTC
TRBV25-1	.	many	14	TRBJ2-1	CASSPQGSYNEQFF	TGTGCCAGCAGTCCACAGGGTAGCTACAATGAGCAGTTCTTC
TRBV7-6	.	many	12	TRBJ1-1	CASIGRETEAFF	TGTGCCAGCATTGGCAGGGAAACTGAAGCTTTCTTT
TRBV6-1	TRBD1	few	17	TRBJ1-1	CASSLGPDRVTDTEAFF	TGTGCCAGCAGTCTGGGGCCGGACAGGGTAACAGACACTGAAGCTTTCTTT
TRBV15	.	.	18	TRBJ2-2	CATSRDIHVDPNTGELFF	TGTGCCACCAGCAGAGATATCCATGTGGATCCGAACACCGGGGAGCTGTTTTTT
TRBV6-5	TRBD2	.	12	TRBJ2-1	CASSFWEGEQFF	TGTGCCAGCAGCTTCTGGGAGGGTGAGCAGTTCTTC
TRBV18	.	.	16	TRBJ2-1	CASSPPSGVPWGEQFF	TGTGCCAGCTCACCCCCAAGTGGAGTCCCCTGGGGTGAGCAGTTCTTC
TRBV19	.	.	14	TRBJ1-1	CASSIGGGDTEAFF	TGTGCCAGTAGTATCGGCGGAGGGGACACTGAAGCTTTCTTT
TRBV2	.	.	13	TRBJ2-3	CASQGPGPDTQYF	TGTGCCTCACAGGGTCCTGGGCCAGATACGCAGTATTTT
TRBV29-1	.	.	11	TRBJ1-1	CSSTHYTEAFF	TGCAGCTCTACACACTACACTGAAGCTTTCTTT
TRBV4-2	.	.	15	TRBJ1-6	CASSGRDGTNSPLHF	TGTGCCAGCAGCGGAAGGGACGGGACAAATTCACCCCTCCACTTT
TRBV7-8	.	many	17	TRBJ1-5	CASSLVEGYQGGQPQHF	TGTGCCAGCAGCTTAGTCGAAGGGTATCAGGGTGGTCAGCCCCAGCATTTT
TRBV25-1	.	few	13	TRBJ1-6	CASSRVNNSPLHF	TGTGCCAGCAGTAGGGTTAATAATTCACCCCTCCACTTT
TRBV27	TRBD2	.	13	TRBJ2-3	CASKTSGGDTQYF	TGTGCCAGCAAAACTAGCGGGGGTGATACGCAGTATTTT
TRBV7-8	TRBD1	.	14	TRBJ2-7	CANSFRDRAYEQYF	TGTGCCAACAGCTTCCGGGACAGGGCCTACGAGCAGTACTTC
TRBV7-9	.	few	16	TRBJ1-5	CASSQTVDRLSEPQHF	TGTGCCAGCAGCCAAACGGTAGACAGGTTATCAGAGCCCCAGCATTTT
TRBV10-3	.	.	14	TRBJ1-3	CAISEDPSGNTIYF	TGTGCCATCAGTGAGGATCCAAGTGGAAACACCATATATTTT
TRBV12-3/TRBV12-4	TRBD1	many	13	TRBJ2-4	CASSKGTENIQYF	TGTGCCAGCAGTAAGGGGACAGAAAACATTCAGTACTTC
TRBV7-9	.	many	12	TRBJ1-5	CASSLADQPQHF	TGTGCCAGCAGCTTAGCCGATCAGCCCCAGCATTTT
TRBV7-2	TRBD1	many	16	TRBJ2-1	CASSFPGQGFYNEQFF	TGTGCCAGCAGCTTTCCGGGACAGGGATTTTACAATGAGCAGTTCTTC
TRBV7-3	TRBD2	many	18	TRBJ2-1	CASSPGSSGGKIYNEQFF	TGTGCCAGCAGCCCCGGCTCCAGCGGGGGGAAGATATACAATGAGCAGTTCTTC
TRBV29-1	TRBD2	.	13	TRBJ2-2	CSIGGENTGELFF	TGCAGTATCGGGGGGGAAAACACCGGGGAGCTGTTTTTT
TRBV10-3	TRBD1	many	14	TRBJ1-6	CATGGGGYNSPLHF	TGTGCCACCGGAGGGGGCGGATATAATTCACCCCTCCACTTT
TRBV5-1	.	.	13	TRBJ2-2	CASSLQGSGELFF	TGCGCCAGCAGCTTGCAGGGGTCCGGGGAGCTGTTTTTT
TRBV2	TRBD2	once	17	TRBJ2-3	CASSAMTSGGITDTQYF	TGTGCCAGCAGTGCGATGACTAGCGGGGGAATCACAGATACGCAGTATTTT
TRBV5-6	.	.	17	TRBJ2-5	CASSRETRWTERETQYF	TGTGCCAGCAGCAGGGAAACCCGCTGGACGGAGCGGGAGACCCAGTACTTC
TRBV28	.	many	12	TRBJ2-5	CASSISRETQYF	TGTGCCAGCAGTATATCACGGGAGACCCAGTACTTC
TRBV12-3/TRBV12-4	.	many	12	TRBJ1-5	CASTTGYQPQHF	TGTGCCAGCACTACAGGGTACCAGCCCCAGCATTTT
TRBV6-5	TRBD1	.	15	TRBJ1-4	CASSPRDSSNEKLFF	TGTGCCAGCAGTCCCCGGGACAGCAGTAATGAAAAACTGTTTTTT
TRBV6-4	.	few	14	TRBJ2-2	CASSELGNTGELFF	TGTGCCAGCAGTGAACTAGGGAACACCGGGGAGCTGTTTTTT
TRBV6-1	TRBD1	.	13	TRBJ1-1	CASSLGTGLEAFF	TGTGCCAGCAGCCTTGGGACAGGGTTAGAAGCTTTCTTT
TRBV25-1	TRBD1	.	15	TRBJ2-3	CASSGQGRDTDTQYF	TGTGCCAGCAGTGGACAGGGTCGAGACACAGATACGCAGTATTTT
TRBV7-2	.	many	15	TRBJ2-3	CASSLRRQETDTQYF	TGTGCCAGCAGCCTTAGACGACAGGAAACAGATACGCAGTATTTT
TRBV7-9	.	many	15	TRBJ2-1	CASSAPRYSYNEQFF	TGTGCCAGCAGCGCGCCCCGTTACTCCTACAATGAGCAGTTCTTC
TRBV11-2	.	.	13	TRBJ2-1	CASSLGLGNELFF	TGTGCCAGCAGCTTGGGATTGGGCAATGAGCTGTTCTTC
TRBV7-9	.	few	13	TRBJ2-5	CASSLDFQGTQYF	TGTGCCAGCAGCTTAGACTTCCAGGGGACCCAGTACTTC
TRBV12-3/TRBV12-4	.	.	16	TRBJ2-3	CASSFRAGDSTDTQYF	TGTGCCAGCAGTTTTCGCGCAGGAGACAGCACAGATACGCAGTATTTT
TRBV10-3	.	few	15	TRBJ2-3	CAISESWKSTDTQYF	TGTGCCATCAGTGAGTCGTGGAAGAGCACAGATACGCAGTATTTT